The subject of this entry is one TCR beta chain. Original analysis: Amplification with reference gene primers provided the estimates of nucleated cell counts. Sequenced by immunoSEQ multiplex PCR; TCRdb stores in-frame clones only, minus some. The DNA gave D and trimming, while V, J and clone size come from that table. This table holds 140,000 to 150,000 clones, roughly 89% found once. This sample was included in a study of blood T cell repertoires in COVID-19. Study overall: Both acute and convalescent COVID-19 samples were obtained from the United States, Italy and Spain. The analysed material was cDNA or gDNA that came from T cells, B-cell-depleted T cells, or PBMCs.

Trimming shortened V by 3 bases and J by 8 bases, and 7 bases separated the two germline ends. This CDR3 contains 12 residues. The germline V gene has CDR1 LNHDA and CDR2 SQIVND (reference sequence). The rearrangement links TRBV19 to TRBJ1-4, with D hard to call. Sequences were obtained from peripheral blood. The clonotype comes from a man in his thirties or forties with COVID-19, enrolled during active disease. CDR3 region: CASSMAAEKLFF. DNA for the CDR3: TGTGCCAGTAGTATGGCTGCCGAAAAACTGTTTTTT.